These T cell receptor beta chains were read from a single sample in a study of cytomegalovirus exposure and HLA in healthy donors. Sequenced by immunoSEQ multiplex PCR; TCRdb stores in-frame clones only, minus some. Here the sample spans some 89,000 clones, about 85% being singletons. The sequencing sample was made of PBMCs. These receptors were taken from a man aged 40-55 years in good health and CMV-seropositive. Each CDR3 is given with its conserved first and last residue. Fields, in order: clone size, J gene, D gene, V gene, CDR3 DNA, CDR3 protein. The D gene is left open where the match is weak. The size field is filled for only some rows; it gives once, few, many or a size class.

>NA|TRBJ1-4|NA|TRBV5-1
TGCGCCAGCAGCAGCCGGGGGATGGGGGACCGCTCGGAAAAACTGTTTTTT
CASSSRGMGDRSEKLFF
>NA|TRBJ2-7|NA|TRBV7-9
TGTGCCAGCAGCTTAACGGTCGGCAGACTTTACGAGCAGTACTTC
CASSLTVGRLYEQYF
>NA|TRBJ2-7|TRBD2|TRBV5-6
TGTGCCAGCAGCTTCTCCCCGGGACTATTTGATTACGAGCAGTACTTC
CASSFSPGLFDYEQYF
>once|TRBJ2-1|TRBD2|TRBV28
TGTGCCAGCAGTACCGGGACTAGCGTTACCCATAACAATGAGCAGTTCTTC
CASSTGTSVTHNNEQFF
>NA|TRBJ1-2|NA|TRBV7-9
TGTGCCAGCAGCCCCGAGGTGGTAGGCTATGGCTACACCTTC
CASSPEVVGYGYTF
>NA|TRBJ2-7|NA|TRBV27
TGTGCCAGCAGTCGGGGGGACATGTACGAGCAGTACTTC
CASSRGDMYEQYF
>NA|TRBJ2-3|TRBD1|TRBV11-2
TGTGCCAGCAGGTCGACAGGGAGAGATACGCAGTATTTT
CASRSTGRDTQYF
>NA|TRBJ2-3|NA|TRBV7-3
TGTGCCAGCAGCTTATCTCGGGGGTTATTTAATACGCAGTATTTT
CASSLSRGLFNTQYF
>NA|TRBJ1-2|TRBD1|TRBV5-6
TGTGCCAGCAGCTTAGGGGACAGGGGGCATGGAGGCTACACCTTC
CASSLGDRGHGGYTF
>NA|TRBJ2-1|NA|TRBV9
TGTGCCAGCAGCCCCCGACTAGAGTGGGTGCAGTTCTTC
CASSPRLEWVQFF
>NA|TRBJ2-2|TRBD1|TRBV23-1
TGCGCCAGCAGTCAATCGGTCGAGGGGGCGCCCACCGGGGAGCTGTTTTTT
CASSQSVEGAPTGELFF
>NA|TRBJ1-3|NA|TRBV6-5
TGTGCCACGGGGGTTGCATCTGGAGCTGGAAACACCATATATTTT
CATGVASGAGNTIYF
>NA|TRBJ2-1|TRBD1|TRBV15
TGTGCCACCTTATCCGGTGTACAGGGGTTCAGTGAGCAGTTCTTC
CATLSGVQGFSEQFF
>NA|TRBJ2-7|NA|TRBV5-3
TGTGCCAGAAAGAGGCGGATACCATCCTACGAGCAGTACTTC
CARKRRIPSYEQYF
>NA|TRBJ1-6|NA|TRBV9
TGTGCCAGCAGCGTAGGGGCAGAGAATTCACCCCTCCACTTT
CASSVGAENSPLHF
>NA|TRBJ1-5|TRBD1|TRBV4-1
TGCGCCAGCAGCCAAGGGGGACAGGGTCAACGGCAGCCCCAGCATTTT
CASSQGGQGQRQPQHF
>few|TRBJ2-3|NA|TRBV5-1
TGCGCCAGCAGCGAGGCTAGCAGAAAAAACACAGATACGCAGTATTTT
CASSEASRKNTDTQYF
>NA|TRBJ2-4|NA|TRBV15
TGTGCCACCAGCAGCGGAAGAGGGTTAGCCAAAAACATTCAGTACTTC
CATSSGRGLAKNIQYF
>NA|TRBJ2-7|NA|TRBV2
TGTGCCAGCAGTTACACCCACGAGCAGTACTTC
CASSYTHEQYF
>NA|TRBJ1-4|NA|TRBV19
TGTGCCAGTAGCGTTACTCAAGGGGGTGGTGAAAAACTGTTTTTT
CASSVTQGGGEKLFF
>NA|TRBJ1-2|TRBD1|TRBV11-3
TGTGCCAGCAGCTCTCCGGGACAGGGGGCATATGGCTACACCTTC
CASSSPGQGAYGYTF
>NA|TRBJ2-4|NA|TRBV6-5
TGTGCCAGCAAAGGAGGGGTTGGCATTCAGTACTTC
CASKGGVGIQYF
>once|TRBJ2-3|NA|TRBV5-1
TGCGCCAGCAGCGGATCGACTACCCTCACAGATACGCAGTATTTT
CASSGSTTLTDTQYF
>NA|TRBJ2-1|TRBD2|TRBV19
TGTGCCAGTAGTATACGGCTAGCGGGAGATTTCTCCTACAATGAGCAGTTCTTC
CASSIRLAGDFSYNEQFF
>NA|TRBJ1-3|NA|TRBV7-9
TGTGCCAGCAGCTTCATCCTAAACGTTGGAAACACCATATATTTT
CASSFILNVGNTIYF
>NA|TRBJ2-1|NA|TRBV28
TGTGCCAGCAGCGCGAGGGGGGGCCCCTCCTACAATGAGCAGTTCTTC
CASSARGGPSYNEQFF
>NA|TRBJ2-7|TRBD2|TRBV2
TGTGCCAGCAGTGTTAGGGCTAGCGGGGTTAGCTCCTACGAGCAGTACTTC
CASSVRASGVSSYEQYF
>once|TRBJ2-3|TRBD2|TRBV12-5
TGTGCTAGTGGTTCATCGGGACTAGCGGGGGGGAGCACAGATACGCAGTATTTT
CASGSSGLAGGSTDTQYF
>NA|TRBJ2-7|TRBD2|TRBV13
TGTGCCAGCAGCTGGGGGCGACTAGCGTACGAGCAGTACTTC
CASSWGRLAYEQYF
>NA|TRBJ2-7|NA|TRBV28
TGTGCCAGCAGTCCTAGAGCGTCCCACTACGAGCAGTACTTC
CASSPRASHYEQYF
>once|TRBJ2-7|TRBD1|TRBV19
TGTGCCAGTAGTCATCCCGGGACAGATGACTACGAGCAGTACTTC
CASSHPGTDDYEQYF
>NA|TRBJ1-1|NA|TRBV11-2
TGTGCCAGCAGCTTAGATTGGGTGGGGAGCACTGAAGCTTTCTTT
CASSLDWVGSTEAFF
>NA|TRBJ2-1|NA|TRBV2
TGTGCCAGCAGGGACGACTATCGTTCCTACAATGAGCAGTTCTTC
CASRDDYRSYNEQFF
>NA|TRBJ1-2|NA|TRBV7-2
TGTGCCAGCAGCGAAGAGCCCGACTATGGCTACACCTTC
CASSEEPDYGYTF
>once|TRBJ1-2|TRBD1|TRBV29-1
TGCAGCGTTGAAACAGGGGGCCGTGGCTACACCTTC
CSVETGGRGYTF
>NA|TRBJ1-3|TRBD1|TRBV6-5
TGTGCCAGCAGTTACGGGACAGGGGGAAACACCATATATTTT
CASSYGTGGNTIYF
>NA|TRBJ2-7|NA|TRBV9
TGTGCCAGCAGTCCAGGGTCATCCTACGAGCAGTACTTC
CASSPGSSYEQYF
>NA|TRBJ1-2|TRBD1|TRBV18
TGTGCCAGCTCACCCGGCGGACAGGGGTTCTACACCTTC
CASSPGGQGFYTF
>NA|TRBJ2-1|TRBD2|TRBV19
TGTGCCAGTAGTATCCTTGTGCGGGAGGCCCCCGGCAATGAGCAGTTCTTC
CASSILVREAPGNEQFF
>NA|TRBJ2-7|NA|TRBV5-1
TGCGCCAGCAGCTTGGTAGGGTCGGTAAGCGGAGGACACGAGCAGTACTTC
CASSLVGSVSGGHEQYF
>NA|TRBJ2-5|TRBD2|TRBV11-2
TGTGCCAGCAGCCGTAGCGGGGTTAAAGAGACCCAGTACTTC
CASSRSGVKETQYF